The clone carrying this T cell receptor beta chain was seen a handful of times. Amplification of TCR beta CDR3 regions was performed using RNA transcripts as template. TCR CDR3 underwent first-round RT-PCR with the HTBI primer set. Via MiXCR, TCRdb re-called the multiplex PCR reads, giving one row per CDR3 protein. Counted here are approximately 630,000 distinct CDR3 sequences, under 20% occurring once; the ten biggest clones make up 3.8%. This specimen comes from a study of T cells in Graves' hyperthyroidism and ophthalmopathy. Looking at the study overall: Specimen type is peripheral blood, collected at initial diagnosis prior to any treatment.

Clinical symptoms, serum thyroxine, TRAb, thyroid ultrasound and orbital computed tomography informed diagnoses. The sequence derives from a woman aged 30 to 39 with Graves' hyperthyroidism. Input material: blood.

The CDR3 sequence is CASGTGEADTQYF. In DNA form, the CDR3 reads TGTGCCAGCGGAACGGGAGAGGCAGATACGCAGTATTTT. The chain recombines TRBV3-1 with TRBJ2-3; possible D gene TRBD2, 6 bases. Germline V lookup: CDR1 LGHDT, CDR2 YNNKEL (reference sequence). The CDR3 is 13 residues long. V gave up 8 bases and J gave up 4 bases, with 13 bases separating them.